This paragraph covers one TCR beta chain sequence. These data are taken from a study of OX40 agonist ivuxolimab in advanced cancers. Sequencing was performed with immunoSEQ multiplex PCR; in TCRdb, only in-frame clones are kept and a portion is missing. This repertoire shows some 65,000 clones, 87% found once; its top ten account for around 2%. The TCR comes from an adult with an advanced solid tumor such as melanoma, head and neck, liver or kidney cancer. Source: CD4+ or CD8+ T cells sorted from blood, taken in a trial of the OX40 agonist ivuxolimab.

The CDR3 here is CASSSQGSEAFF. For the CDR3, the DNA is TGTGCCAGCAGCTCACAGGGTTCCGAAGCTTTCTTT. The V call is TRBV5-4, the J call TRBJ1-1, with a weak D call TRBD1 (6 bases). The CDR3 length is 12 residues. Germline lookup yields CDR1 SGHNT and CDR2 YYREEE (reference sequence). V was pared by 3 bases and J by 8 bases, with 11 bases between. Complete variable domain (other parts from reference TRBV5-4 and TRBJ1-1): ETGVTQSPTHLIKTRGQQVTLRCSSQSGHNTVSWYQQALGQGPQFIFQYYREEENGRGNFPPRFSGLQFPNYSSELNVNALELDDSALYLCASSSQGSEAFFGQGTRLTVV.